These 8 T cell receptor beta chains were all obtained from the same sample, sequenced in a study of early T cells in non-severe SARS-CoV-2 infection (dated by TCRdb to the early 2020s). Libraries were made using 5' RACE. The listed sequencing device is NextSeq 500. TCRdb reprocessed the public reads (quality trimming at Q25 with fastp, clone calling with MiXCR) and kept in-frame beta chains. CDR3 protein sequences are deduplicated, and each keeps its most common genes and DNA. The sample table records about 90,000 distinct CDR3 sequences; approximately 15% of these occur just once. The ten largest clones add up to 6% to 7.5% of the sample. What was sequenced was whole blood. The receptors stem from an adult who was a healthcare worker with PCR-confirmed SARS-CoV-2 infection or an uninfected control (not recorded which).

The chain links TRBV7-2 to TRBJ2-3, with D perhaps TRBD2 (5 bases). The germline V and J ends were trimmed by 5 bases and 6 bases, with 15 bases remaining between them. Germline V CDR1 and CDR2: SGHTA, FQGNSA. The CDR3 covers 14 residues. CDR3 loop: CASSPRIGMDTQYF. The CDR3 DNA is TGTGCCAGCAGCCCCCGCATCGGGATGGATACGCAGTATTTT.

This clonotype came up a few times. V gene TRBV7-9 combines with J gene TRBJ2-3; no definite D call. Germline-derived CDR1 and CDR2 are SEHNR and FQNEAQ (reference sequence). CDR3 length equals 15 residues. V was clipped by 4 bases and J by 4 bases, with 15 bases between them. The chain's CDR3 is CASSSITVEADTQYF. DNA of the CDR3: TGTGCCAGCAGCTCCATTACGGTTGAGGCAGATACGCAGTATTTT.

This clonotype was counted at least ten times. CDR3 protein: CASSAQGRAAEAFF. CDR3 coding DNA: TGTGCCAGCAGCGCACAGGGCAGGGCTGCTGAAGCTTTCTTT. V is TRBV9 and J is TRBJ1-1; D perhaps matches TRBD1 (6 bases). V lost 3 bases and J lost 6, with 15 bases in between. Germline values: CDR1 SGDLS, CDR2 YYNGEE. The CDR3 runs 14 residues.

V usage is TRBV7-2 and J usage is TRBJ2-3; TRBD2 aligns across 7 bases. V trimming: 4 bases; J trimming: 4 bases; junction bases outside the gene matches: 5. CDR1 is SGHTA, CDR2 FQGNSA, per germline. This CDR3 contains 14 residues. In DNA form, the CDR3 reads TGTGCCAGCAGCTATGGGGGAGGGCCAGATACGCAGTATTTT. Amino acids: CASSYGGGPDTQYF.

The gene calls are TRBV6-6 and TRBJ1-5, with D uncertain. This CDR3 is 13 amino acids long. Per germline, CDR1 MNHNY and CDR2 SVGAGI (reference sequence). Trimming removed 10 bases at V and 4 bases at J, with 14 bases between. The CDR3 DNA is TGTGCCATCTCTCGGGAGGAGAATCAGCCCCAGCATTTT. Its translation: CAISREENQPQHF.

This clonotype was detected only a few times. The rearrangement joins TRBV19 to TRBJ1-6; D is unclear. CDR3 length equals 15 residues. V was cut by 3 bases and J by 6 bases, with 12 bases left in between. Germline values: CDR1 LNHDA, CDR2 SQIVND (reference sequence). The CDR3 coding sequence is TGTGCCAGTAGTATTGCCAGCGAAGTTAATTCACCCCTCCACTTT. It codes for CASSIASEVNSPLHF.

Ten or more counts support this clonotype. The chain is built from TRBV3-1 and TRBJ1-1; 8 bases fit TRBD1. This CDR3 contains 15 residues. The V segment lost 4 bases and the J segment 0 bases; nucleotides outside the gene matches: 4. Germline loops: CDR1 LGHDT, CDR2 YNNKEL (reference sequence). This CDR3 is CASSPPGGLNTEAFF. The CDR3 DNA reads TGTGCCAGCAGCCCTCCAGGGGGCCTGAACACTGAAGCTTTCTTT.

This clonotype was observed many times. The V and J genes are TRBV7-9 and TRBJ2-3; no clear D gene. Germline loops: CDR1 SEHNR, CDR2 FQNEAQ (reference sequence). The CDR3 contains 13 residues. With 5 bases removed from V and 2 bases from J, the gap between germline ends came to 8 bases. CDR3 in amino acids: CASSPLNTDTQYF. CDR3 in DNA: TGTGCCAGCAGCCCGTTAAACACAGATACGCAGTATTTT.